This T cell receptor beta chain was retrieved from a study of blood T cells in healthy people across ages. A J-beta primer mix and a sample-barcoded 5' primer were used in a second PCR of about 7 to 12 cycles. TCRdb redid the calling of the 5' RACE reads with MiXCR, one entry per CDR3 protein. The data hold some 1.5 million distinct CDR3 sequences, with roughly 27% observed a single time. Notes on the study in general: Naive CD4+ cell counts and diversity both ran higher in long-lived than in aged donors.

In regard to this clonotype: Its antigen is undetermined.

Samples had at least 7 million PBMCs isolated from them. This receptor was taken from a woman under 40 in good health. The sample consisted of blood.

The CDR3 region is CASSLVVAGTREQFF. The CDR3 DNA is TGCGCCAGCAGCTTGGTGGTAGCGGGGACGAGGGAGCAGTTCTTC. This sequence joins TRBV5-1 and TRBJ2-1, with 8 nucleotides matching TRBD2. The CDR3 consists of 15 residues. The germline gives CDR1 SGHRS, CDR2 YFSETQ. Unmatched junction bases numbered 9, after V lost 0 bases and J lost 10 bases.